This TCR beta chain comes out of a study of blood T cell repertoires in COVID-19. This table comes from immunoSEQ multiplex PCR, and its TCRdb copy is limited to in-frame clones, with some not included. The table has about 56,000 clones, roughly four fifths seen once. In germline, CDR1 is KGHDR, CDR2 SFDVKD. This CDR3 has 13 amino acids. V was pared by 6 bases and J by 4 bases, with 12 bases between. The clonotype was recovered from a woman at least 80 years old with acute or convalescent COVID-19. The J gene is TRBJ2-7, the V gene TRBV24-1, with D hard to call. Sequencing input: peripheral blood. The DNA of the CDR3 is TGTGCCACCAGTTCTAACGACGGGTACGAGCAGTACTTC. Its translation: CATSSNDGYEQYF.